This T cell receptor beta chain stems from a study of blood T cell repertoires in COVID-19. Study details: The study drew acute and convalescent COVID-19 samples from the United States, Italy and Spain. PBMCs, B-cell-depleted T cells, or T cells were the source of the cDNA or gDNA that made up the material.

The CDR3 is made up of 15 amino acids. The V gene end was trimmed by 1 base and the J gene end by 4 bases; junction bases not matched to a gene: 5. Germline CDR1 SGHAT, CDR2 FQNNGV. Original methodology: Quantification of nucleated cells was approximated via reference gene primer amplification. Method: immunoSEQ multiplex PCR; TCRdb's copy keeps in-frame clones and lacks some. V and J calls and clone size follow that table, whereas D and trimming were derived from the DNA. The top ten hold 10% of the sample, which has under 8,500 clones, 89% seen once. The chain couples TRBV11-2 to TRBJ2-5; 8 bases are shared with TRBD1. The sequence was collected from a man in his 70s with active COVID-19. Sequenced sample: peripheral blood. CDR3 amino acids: CASSLATGVGETQYF. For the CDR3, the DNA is TGTGCCAGCAGCTTAGCGACAGGGGTCGGAGAGACCCAGTACTTC.